The present TCR beta chain was sequenced within a study of neurological immune-mediated disorders. Germline values: CDR1 SEHNR, CDR2 FQNEAQ (reference sequence). The CDR3 runs to 13 residues. Between the trimmed V and J ends, which lost 10 bases and 0 bases, there was a span of 9 bases. A single record per CDR3 protein comes from TCRdb applying MiXCR to the 5' RACE reads. The sample records approximately 16,000 distinct CDR3 sequences, roughly 9% being singletons. This clonotype has ten or more counts. The sequence was obtained from a man aged 50-60 years in good health. The chain employs TRBV7-9 and TRBJ1-4, with TRBD1 as a possible D gene (6 bases). The specimen was CD8+ T cells from blood. The CDR3 protein is CATGDTTNEKLFF. CDR3 nucleotides: TGTGCCACCGGGGACACAACTAATGAAAAACTGTTTTTT.